The clone carrying this T cell receptor beta chain was seen a handful of times. Antigen: not known. RNA transcripts provided the source from which TCR beta CDR3 regions were amplified. A set of HTBI primers served as the primers for a first-round RT-PCR of the TCR CDR3. TCRdb called the multiplex PCR reads again in MiXCR, with one record for every CDR3 protein. The table has more than 550,000 distinct CDR3 sequences, under 20% seen once. The data originate from a study of T cells in Graves' hyperthyroidism and ophthalmopathy. Germline V gene data show CDR1 as SGHRS and CDR2 as YFSETQ. The CDR3 is 19 amino acids. Trimming cost V 3 bases and J 0 bases; bases outside gene matches: 9. The study, taken as a whole, reports: Most thyroid clonotypes with frequency above 0.001 were detected in blood.

The chain carries TRBV5-1 and TRBJ1-6, with 10 positions matching TRBD1. The clonotype was recovered from a woman aged 45-65 years with Graves' hyperthyroidism that later progressed to Graves' ophthalmopathy. Sequenced: blood. This CDR3 is CASSWSGQGGHSYNSPLHF. The CDR3 DNA reads TGCGCCAGCAGCTGGAGCGGACAGGGGGGACACTCCTATAATTCACCCCTCCACTTT.